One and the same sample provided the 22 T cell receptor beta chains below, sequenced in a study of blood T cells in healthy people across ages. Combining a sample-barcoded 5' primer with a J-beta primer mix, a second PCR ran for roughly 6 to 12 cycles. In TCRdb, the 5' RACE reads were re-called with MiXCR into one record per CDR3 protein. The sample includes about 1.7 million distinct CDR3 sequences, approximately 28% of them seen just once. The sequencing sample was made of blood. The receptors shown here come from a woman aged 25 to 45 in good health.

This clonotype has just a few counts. Written as DNA, the CDR3 is TGCGCCAGCAGCCGTATCAGGGGAGGGGAGACCCAGTACTTC. This gives the protein CASSRIRGGETQYF. The chain recombines TRBV4-1 with TRBJ2-5; possible D gene TRBD2, 7 bases. Germline V gene lookup returns CDR1 MGHRA and CDR2 YSYEKL. CDR3 size: 14 residues. The germline V and J ends were trimmed by 4 bases and 5 bases, with 14 bases remaining between them.

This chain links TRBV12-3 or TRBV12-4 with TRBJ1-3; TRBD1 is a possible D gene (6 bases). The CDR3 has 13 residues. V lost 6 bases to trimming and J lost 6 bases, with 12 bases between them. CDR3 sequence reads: CASRRGATNTIYF. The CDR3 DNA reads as TGTGCCAGCAGACGGGGGGCAACAAACACCATATATTTT.

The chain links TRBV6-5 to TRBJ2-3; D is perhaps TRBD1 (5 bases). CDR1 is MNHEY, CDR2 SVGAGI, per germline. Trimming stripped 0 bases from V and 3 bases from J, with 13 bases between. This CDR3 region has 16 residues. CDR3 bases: TGTGCCAGCAGTTACTCGCGGTCAGGGTCGACAGATACGCAGTATTTT. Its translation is CASSYSRSGSTDTQYF.

Written as DNA, the CDR3 is TGCGCCAGCAGCTTGGTCCCAGGGACTGACACTGAAGCTTTCTTT. Translation gives CASSLVPGTDTEAFF. The V and J genes are TRBV5-1 and TRBJ1-1; possibly TRBD1 for D (5 bases). Germline CDR1 and CDR2: SGHRS and YFSETQ. The V gene lost 0 bases and the J gene lost 3 bases, with 12 bases spanning the gap. The CDR3 has 15 amino acids.

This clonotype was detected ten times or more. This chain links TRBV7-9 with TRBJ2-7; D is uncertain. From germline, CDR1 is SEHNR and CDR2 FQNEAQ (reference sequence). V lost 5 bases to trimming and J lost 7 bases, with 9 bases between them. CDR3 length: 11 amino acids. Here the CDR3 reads CASSPAQEQYF. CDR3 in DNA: TGTGCCAGCAGCCCCGCTCAGGAGCAGTACTTC.

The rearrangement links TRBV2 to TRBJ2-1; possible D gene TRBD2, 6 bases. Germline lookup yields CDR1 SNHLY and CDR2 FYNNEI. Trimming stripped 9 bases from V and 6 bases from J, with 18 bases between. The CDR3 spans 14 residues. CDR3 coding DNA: TGTGCCAGTCCTCAGGAGGGCAGGGCCAATGAGCAGTTCTTC. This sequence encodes CASPQEGRANEQFF.

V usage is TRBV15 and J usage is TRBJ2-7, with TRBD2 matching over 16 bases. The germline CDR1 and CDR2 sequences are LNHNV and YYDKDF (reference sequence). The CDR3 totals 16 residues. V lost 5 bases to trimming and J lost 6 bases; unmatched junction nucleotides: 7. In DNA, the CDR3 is TGTGCCACCAGCGCCGGGACTAGCGGGAGGGTACGCGAGCAGTACTTC. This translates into CATSAGTSGRVREQYF.

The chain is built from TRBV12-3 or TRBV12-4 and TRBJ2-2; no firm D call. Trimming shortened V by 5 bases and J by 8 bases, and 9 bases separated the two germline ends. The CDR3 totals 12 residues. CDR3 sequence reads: CASSGMGGELFF. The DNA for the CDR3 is TGTGCCAGCAGTGGAATGGGGGGGGAGCTGTTTTTT.

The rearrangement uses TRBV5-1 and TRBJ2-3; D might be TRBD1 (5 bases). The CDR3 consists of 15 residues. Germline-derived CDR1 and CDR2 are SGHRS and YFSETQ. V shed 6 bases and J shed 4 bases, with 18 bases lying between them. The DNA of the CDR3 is TGCGCCAGCAACCCTAACGAAGGGGCCGCAGATACGCAGTATTTT. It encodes CASNPNEGAADTQYF.

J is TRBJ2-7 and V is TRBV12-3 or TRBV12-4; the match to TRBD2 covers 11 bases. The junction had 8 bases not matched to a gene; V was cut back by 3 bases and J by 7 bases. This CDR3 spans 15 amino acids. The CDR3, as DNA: TGTGCCAGCAGTTTTTCTAGCGGGGGGTTGGATGAGCAGTACTTC. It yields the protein CASSFSSGGLDEQYF.

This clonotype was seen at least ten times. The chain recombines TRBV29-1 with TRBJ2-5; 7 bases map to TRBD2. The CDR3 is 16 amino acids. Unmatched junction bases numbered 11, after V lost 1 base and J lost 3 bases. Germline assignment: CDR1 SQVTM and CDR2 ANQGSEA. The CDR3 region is CSVEGMDGTTKETQYF. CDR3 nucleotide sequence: TGCAGCGTTGAAGGAATGGATGGGACTACCAAAGAGACCCAGTACTTC.

As DNA, the CDR3 is TGTGCCAGCAGTTTGGGACACTTGAATCAGCCCCAGCATTTT. This gives the protein CASSLGHLNQPQHF. The chain couples TRBV12-3 or TRBV12-4 to TRBJ1-5; D is perhaps TRBD1 (6 bases). The CDR3 totals 14 residues. V was pared by 3 bases and J by 4 bases, with 10 bases between.

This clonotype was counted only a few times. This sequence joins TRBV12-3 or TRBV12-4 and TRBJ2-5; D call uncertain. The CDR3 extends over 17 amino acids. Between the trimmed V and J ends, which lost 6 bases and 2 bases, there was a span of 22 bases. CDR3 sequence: CASSFSRIPMIQETQYF. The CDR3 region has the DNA TGTGCCAGCAGCTTCAGTAGGATCCCAATGATACAAGAGACCCAGTACTTC.

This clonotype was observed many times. The CDR3 DNA is TGTGCCATCAGCCGGGACAGCACCTATGGCTACACCTTC. It is translated as CAISRDSTYGYTF. The J gene is TRBJ1-2, the V gene TRBV10-3, with 7 bases that match TRBD1. The CDR3 is 13 residues long. The germline V gene encodes CDR1 ENHRY and CDR2 SYGVKD. The trim removed 6 bases at V and 4 bases at J, leaving 5 bases unmatched.

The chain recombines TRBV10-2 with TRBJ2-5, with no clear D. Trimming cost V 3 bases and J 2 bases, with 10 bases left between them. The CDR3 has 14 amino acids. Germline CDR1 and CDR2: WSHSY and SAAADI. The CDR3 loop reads CASSDRASQETQYF. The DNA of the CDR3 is TGCGCCAGCAGTGATAGGGCGAGTCAAGAGACCCAGTACTTC.

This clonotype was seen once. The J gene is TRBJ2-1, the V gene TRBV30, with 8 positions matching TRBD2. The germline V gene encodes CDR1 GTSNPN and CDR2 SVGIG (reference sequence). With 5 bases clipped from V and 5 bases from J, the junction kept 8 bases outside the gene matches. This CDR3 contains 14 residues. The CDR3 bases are TGTGCCTGGGGAGCGGGAGCTGGCGACAATGAGCAGTTCTTC. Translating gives CAWGAGAGDNEQFF.

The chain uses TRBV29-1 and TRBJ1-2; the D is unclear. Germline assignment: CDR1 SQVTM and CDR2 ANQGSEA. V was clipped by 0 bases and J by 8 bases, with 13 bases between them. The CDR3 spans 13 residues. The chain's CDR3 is CSVEDHPGGGYTF. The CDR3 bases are TGCAGCGTTGAAGATCACCCGGGAGGAGGCTACACCTTC.

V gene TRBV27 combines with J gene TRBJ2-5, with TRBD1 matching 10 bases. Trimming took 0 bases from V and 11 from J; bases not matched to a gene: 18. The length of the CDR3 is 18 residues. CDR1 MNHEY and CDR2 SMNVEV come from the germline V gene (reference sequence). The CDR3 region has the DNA TGTGCCAGCAGTTTATCTTCTTCCCCCGGGACAGGGGTAGGTGAGCAGTACTTC. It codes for CASSLSSSPGTGVGEQYF.

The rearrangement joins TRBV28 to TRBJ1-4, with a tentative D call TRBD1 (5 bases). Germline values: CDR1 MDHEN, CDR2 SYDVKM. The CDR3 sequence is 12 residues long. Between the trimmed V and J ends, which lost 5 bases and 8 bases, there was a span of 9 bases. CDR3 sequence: CASSRREEKLFF. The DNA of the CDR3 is TGTGCCAGCAGTCGCAGGGAGGAAAAACTGTTTTTT.

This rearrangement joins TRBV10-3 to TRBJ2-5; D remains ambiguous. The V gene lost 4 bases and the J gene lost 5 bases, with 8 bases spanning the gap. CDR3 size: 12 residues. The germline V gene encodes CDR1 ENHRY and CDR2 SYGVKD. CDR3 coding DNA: TGTGCCATCAGTGGAGAAAGGGAGACCCAGTACTTC. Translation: CAISGERETQYF.

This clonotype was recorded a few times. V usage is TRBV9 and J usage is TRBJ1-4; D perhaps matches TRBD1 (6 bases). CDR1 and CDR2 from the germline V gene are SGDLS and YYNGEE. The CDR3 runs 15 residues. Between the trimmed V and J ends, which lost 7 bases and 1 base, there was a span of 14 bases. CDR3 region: CASGRRGQTNEKLFF. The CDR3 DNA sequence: TGTGCCAGCGGACGCCGGGGGCAAACTAATGAAAAACTGTTTTTT.

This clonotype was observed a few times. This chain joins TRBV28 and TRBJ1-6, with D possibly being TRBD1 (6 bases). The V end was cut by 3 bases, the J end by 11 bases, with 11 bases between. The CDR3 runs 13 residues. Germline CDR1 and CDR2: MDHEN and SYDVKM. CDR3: CASSFGGPAPLHF. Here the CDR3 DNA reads TGTGCCAGCAGTTTCGGGGGCCCGGCACCCCTCCACTTT.